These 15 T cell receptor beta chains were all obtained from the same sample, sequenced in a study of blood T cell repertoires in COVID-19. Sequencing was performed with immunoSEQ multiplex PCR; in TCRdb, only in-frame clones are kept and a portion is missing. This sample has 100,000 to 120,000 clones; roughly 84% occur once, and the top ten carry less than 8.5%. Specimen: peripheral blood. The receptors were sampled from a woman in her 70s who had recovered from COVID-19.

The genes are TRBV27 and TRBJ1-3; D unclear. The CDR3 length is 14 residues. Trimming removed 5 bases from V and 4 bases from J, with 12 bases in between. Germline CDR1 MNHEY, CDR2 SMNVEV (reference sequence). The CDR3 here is CASSPTPLGNTIYF. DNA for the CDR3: TGTGCCAGCAGTCCTACTCCCCTGGGAAACACCATATATTTT.

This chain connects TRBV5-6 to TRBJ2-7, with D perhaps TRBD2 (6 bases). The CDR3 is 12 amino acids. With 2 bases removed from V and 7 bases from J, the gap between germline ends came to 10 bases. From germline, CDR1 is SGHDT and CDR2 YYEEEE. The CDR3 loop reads CASSFWEVEQYF. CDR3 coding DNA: TGTGCCAGCAGCTTTTGGGAGGTTGAGCAGTACTTC.

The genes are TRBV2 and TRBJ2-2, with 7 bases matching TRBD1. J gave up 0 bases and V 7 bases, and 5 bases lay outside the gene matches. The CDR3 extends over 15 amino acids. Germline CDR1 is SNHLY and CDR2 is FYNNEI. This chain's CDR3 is CASTVQGANTGELFF. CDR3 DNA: TGTGCCAGCACCGTCCAGGGGGCGAACACCGGGGAGCTGTTTTTT.

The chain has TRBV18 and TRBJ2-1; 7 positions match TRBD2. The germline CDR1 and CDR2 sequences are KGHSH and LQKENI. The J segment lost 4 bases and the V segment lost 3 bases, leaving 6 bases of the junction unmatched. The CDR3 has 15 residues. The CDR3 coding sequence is TGTGCCAGCTCACCGGGGAGGGGATCATACAATGAGCAGTTCTTC. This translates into CASSPGRGSYNEQFF.

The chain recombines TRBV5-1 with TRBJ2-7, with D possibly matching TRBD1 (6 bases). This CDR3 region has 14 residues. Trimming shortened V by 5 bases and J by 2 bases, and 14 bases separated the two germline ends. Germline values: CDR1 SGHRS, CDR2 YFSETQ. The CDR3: CASSSGQSTYEQYF. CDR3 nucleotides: TGCGCCAGCAGTTCTGGACAGTCCACCTACGAGCAGTACTTC.

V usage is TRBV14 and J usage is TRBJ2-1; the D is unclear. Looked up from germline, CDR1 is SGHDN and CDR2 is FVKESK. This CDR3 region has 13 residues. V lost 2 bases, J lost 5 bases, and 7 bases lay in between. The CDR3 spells CASSQWQNNEQFF. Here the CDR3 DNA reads TGTGCCAGCAGCCAATGGCAAAACAATGAGCAGTTCTTC.

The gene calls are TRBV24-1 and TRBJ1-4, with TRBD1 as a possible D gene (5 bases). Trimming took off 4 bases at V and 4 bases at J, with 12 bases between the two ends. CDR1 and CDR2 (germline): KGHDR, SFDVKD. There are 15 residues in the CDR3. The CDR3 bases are TGTGCCACCAGTGACGGAAGGGGTAGTAATGAAAAACTGTTTTTT. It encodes CATSDGRGSNEKLFF.

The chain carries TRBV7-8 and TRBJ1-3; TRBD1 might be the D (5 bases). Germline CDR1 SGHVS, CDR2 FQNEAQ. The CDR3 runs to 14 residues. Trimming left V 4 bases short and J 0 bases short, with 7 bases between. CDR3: CASSSRDSGNTIYF. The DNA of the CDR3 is TGTGCCAGCAGCTCCAGGGACTCTGGAAACACCATATATTTT. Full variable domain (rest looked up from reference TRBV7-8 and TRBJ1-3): GAGVSQSPRYKVAKRGQDVALRCDPISGHVSLFWYQQALGQGPEFLTYFQNEAQLDKSGLPSDRFFAERPEGSVSTLKIQRTQQEDSAVYLCASSSRDSGNTIYFGEGSWLTVV.

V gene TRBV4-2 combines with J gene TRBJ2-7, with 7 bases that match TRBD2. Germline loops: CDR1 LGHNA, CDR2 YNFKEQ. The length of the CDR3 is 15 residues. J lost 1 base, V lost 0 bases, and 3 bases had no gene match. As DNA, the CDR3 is TGTGCCAGCAGCCAAGAGGGGAGGGGTTCCTACGAGCAGTACTTC. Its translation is CASSQEGRGSYEQYF.

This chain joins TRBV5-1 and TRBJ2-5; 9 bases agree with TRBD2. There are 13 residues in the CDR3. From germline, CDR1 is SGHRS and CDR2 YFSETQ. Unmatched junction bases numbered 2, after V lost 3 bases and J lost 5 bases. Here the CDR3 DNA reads TGCGCCAGCAGCTCTACTAGCGGGGAGACCCAGTACTTC. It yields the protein CASSSTSGETQYF. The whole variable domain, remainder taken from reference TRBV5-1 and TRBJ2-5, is KAGVTQTPRYLIKTRGQQVTLSCSPISGHRSVSWYQQTPGQGLQFLFEYFSETQRNKGNFPGRFSGRQFSNSRSEMNVSTLELGDSALYLCASSSTSGETQYFGPGTRLLVL.

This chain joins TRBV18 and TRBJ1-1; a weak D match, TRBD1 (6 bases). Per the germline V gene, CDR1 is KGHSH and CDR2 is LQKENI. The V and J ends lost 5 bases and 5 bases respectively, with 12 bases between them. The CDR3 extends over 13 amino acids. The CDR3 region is CASSNRDDTEAFF. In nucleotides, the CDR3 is TGTGCCAGCTCAAACAGGGATGATACTGAAGCTTTCTTT.

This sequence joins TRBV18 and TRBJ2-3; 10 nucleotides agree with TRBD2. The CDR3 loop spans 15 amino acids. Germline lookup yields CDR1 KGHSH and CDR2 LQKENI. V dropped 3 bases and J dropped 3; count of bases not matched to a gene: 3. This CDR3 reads CASSPRTSGTDTQYF. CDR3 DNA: TGTGCCAGCTCACCTCGGACTAGCGGTACAGATACGCAGTATTTT.

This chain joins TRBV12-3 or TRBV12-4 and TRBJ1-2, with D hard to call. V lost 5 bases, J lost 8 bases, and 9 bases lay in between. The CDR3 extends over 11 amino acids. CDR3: CASSGRLGYTF. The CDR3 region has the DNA TGTGCCAGCAGTGGCCGATTGGGCTACACCTTC.

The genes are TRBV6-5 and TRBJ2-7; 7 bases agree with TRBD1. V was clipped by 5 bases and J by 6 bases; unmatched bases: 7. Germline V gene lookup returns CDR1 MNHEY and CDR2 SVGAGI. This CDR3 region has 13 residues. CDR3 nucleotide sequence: TGTGCCAGCAGTCCGAGGGACAGACTCGAGCAGTACTTC. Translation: CASSPRDRLEQYF.

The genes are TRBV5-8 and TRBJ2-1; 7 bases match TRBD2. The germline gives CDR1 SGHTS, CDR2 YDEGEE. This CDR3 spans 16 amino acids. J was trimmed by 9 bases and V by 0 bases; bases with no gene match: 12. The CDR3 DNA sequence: TGTGCCAGCAGCTTGGGATTCCTGGGGGGGAACAGTGAGCAGTTCTTC. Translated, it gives CASSLGFLGGNSEQFF.